In this sample, the clone carrying this T cell receptor (beta chain) turned up once. Original processing methods: From reference gene primer amplification, estimates of nucleated cell counts were derived. The table came from immunoSEQ multiplex PCR; TCRdb's copy has only in-frame clones and leaves some out. The V and J calls and clone size are taken from that table; D and trimming were inferred from the DNA. The table has a few hundred thousand clones, around 88% seen once. The sample comes from a study of blood T cell repertoires in COVID-19. Study as a whole: Specimens from acute and convalescent COVID-19 originated in the United States, Italy and Spain. From T cells, B-cell-depleted T cells, or PBMCs came the material, which was cDNA or gDNA.

CDR3 size: 12 residues. Per germline, CDR1 SGHTA and CDR2 FQGTGA. V lost 5 bases, J lost 3 bases, and 6 bases lay in between. The sequence was obtained from a man at least 80 years old with acute or convalescent COVID-19. The sample taken for sequencing was peripheral blood. The chain uses TRBV7-3 and TRBJ2-3; the D is unclear. CDR3 sequence: CASSLYTDTQYF. The CDR3 DNA follows: TGTGCCAGCAGCCTCTATACAGATACGCAGTATTTT.